A single sample is the source of the 3 T cell receptor beta chains below, sequenced in a study of blood T cell repertoires in COVID-19 (TCRdb year 2020). Libraries were constructed by the immunoSEQ multiplex PCR assay. TCRdb took over this immuneACCESS table, retaining in-frame rearrangements with V and J assigned. Such tables are incomplete; in checked studies, under half of the missing clones stem from an unresolved V gene, and the remainder is unexplained. This sample gives 150,000 to 170,000 clones in total; roughly four fifths of them show up just once. Together, the top ten hold less than 4.5% of the sample. Material for sequencing was peripheral blood. The receptor set was obtained from a woman of 80 years or more with acute or convalescent COVID-19.

The chain combines TRBV18 with TRBJ1-4, with 10 bases identical to TRBD1. The CDR3 extends over 15 amino acids. J lost 5 bases, V lost 3 bases, and 3 bases had no gene match. Germline V gene data show CDR1 as KGHSH and CDR2 as LQKENI. The CDR3 region has the DNA TGTGCCAGCTCACCGACGGGACAGGGGAATGAAAAACTGTTTTTT. Translated, it gives CASSPTGQGNEKLFF.

Only a few counts were recorded for this clone. The chain has TRBV29-1 and TRBJ2-2; maybe TRBD1 (6 bases). V dropped 1 base and J dropped 3 bases, with 12 bases sitting between them. This CDR3 has 15 residues. The V gene's germline CDR1 is SQVTM and CDR2 ANQGSEA. The CDR3 region is CSVEGTGIDTGELFF. CDR3 bases: TGCAGCGTTGAAGGAACAGGGATCGACACCGGGGAGCTGTTTTTT.

This clone has more than one count but fewer than ten. J is TRBJ2-2 and V is TRBV27, with a tentative D call TRBD2 (6 bases). This CDR3 is 16 amino acids long. Germline lookup yields CDR1 MNHEY and CDR2 SMNVEV (reference sequence). The V and J ends lost 5 bases and 5 bases respectively, with 18 bases between them. This chain's CDR3 is CASSPWARLGTGELFF. The CDR3 bases are TGTGCCAGCAGTCCTTGGGCCAGACTAGGAACCGGGGAGCTGTTTTTT.